The 26 T cell receptor beta chains below all came from one sample that was sequenced in a study of cytomegalovirus exposure and HLA in healthy donors. Researchers ran the PCR with 60 Vbeta and 13 Jbeta primers. Generated by immunoSEQ multiplex PCR, the TCRdb table keeps only in-frame clones and is missing some. Of 150,000 to 200,000 clones listed, 60% to 80% are singletons. Sequenced material: PBMCs. These receptors all stem from a middle-aged man in good health and CMV-seropositive.

CDR3 nucleotide sequence: TGTGCCAGCTCCCGGGGGACAGGGGGTACTGAAGCTTTCTTT. It is translated as CASSRGTGGTEAFF. The chain joins TRBV2 to TRBJ1-1; 11 bases are shared with TRBD1. J lost 5 bases, V lost 8 bases, and 7 bases had no gene match. CDR3 length: 14 residues. Germline V lookup: CDR1 SNHLY, CDR2 FYNNEI.

The V and J genes are TRBV28 and TRBJ2-1; TRBD2 aligns across 10 bases. Germline assignment: CDR1 MDHEN and CDR2 SYDVKM. The CDR3 contains 15 residues. V trimming: 4 bases; J trimming: 7 bases; junction bases outside the gene matches: 7. The CDR3 reads CASSSASGSGNEQFF. The DNA for the CDR3 is TGTGCCAGCAGTTCCGCTAGCGGGAGTGGTAATGAGCAGTTCTTC.

J is TRBJ2-1 and V is TRBV27; a weak D match, TRBD2 (5 bases). The ends were cut back, 0 bases at V and 0 bases at J, with 9 bases in the middle. Germline V gives CDR1 MNHEY, CDR2 SMNVEV (reference sequence). The CDR3 runs 16 residues. The CDR3 sequence: CASSLSPGSSYNEQFF. The CDR3 nucleotides are TGTGCCAGCAGTTTATCCCCGGGGAGCTCCTACAATGAGCAGTTCTTC.

In its sample, this clone was seen a few times. V and J are TRBV28 and TRBJ1-5; D gene ambiguous. Germline CDR1 reads MDHEN; CDR2 reads SYDVKM. The V end lost 4 bases, the J end lost 7 bases, and 8 bases lay between the germline ends. The CDR3 has 12 residues. The chain's CDR3 is CASSSQYQPQHF. The CDR3 DNA reads as TGTGCCAGCAGTTCACAATACCAGCCCCAGCATTTT.

V is TRBV28 and J is TRBJ1-2; no definite D call. CDR1 is MDHEN and CDR2 is SYDVKM in the germline V gene. V was trimmed by 5 bases and J by 5 bases, leaving 18 bases between them. The CDR3 extends over 15 amino acids. The chain's CDR3 is CASSPESRILYGYTF. CDR3 bases: TGTGCCAGCAGTCCAGAATCTCGTATCCTTTATGGCTACACCTTC.

The chain joins TRBV7-9 to TRBJ2-7; 12 bases line up with TRBD2. Per the germline V gene, CDR1 is SEHNR and CDR2 is FQNEAQ (reference sequence). The CDR3 is 16 residues long. Trimming at V came to 4 bases and at J to 3 bases, leaving 7 bases not matched to a gene. CDR3 DNA sequence: TGTGCCAGCAGCTCCGGACTAGCGGGAACCAACTACGAGCAGTACTTC. As protein: CASSSGLAGTNYEQYF.

The rearrangement links TRBV7-3 to TRBJ2-5, with 8 nucleotides matching TRBD1. With 5 bases clipped from V and 3 bases from J, the junction kept 2 bases outside the gene matches. Germline CDR1 SGHTA, CDR2 FQGTGA. The length of the CDR3 is 13 residues. The CDR3 nucleotides read TGTGCCAGCAGCCAGACAGGGGAAGAGACCCAGTACTTC. Encoded protein: CASSQTGEETQYF.

J is TRBJ1-2 and V is TRBV28, with a possible D match to TRBD1 (5 bases). CDR3 size: 13 residues. The germline CDR1 and CDR2 sequences are MDHEN and SYDVKM. V lost 8 bases, J lost 6 bases, and 16 bases lay in between. The CDR3: CASVQGRWHGYTF. CDR3 coding DNA: TGTGCCAGCGTCCAGGGCCGATGGCATGGCTACACCTTC.

The chain couples TRBV4-2 to TRBJ1-2, with D possibly matching TRBD1 (5 bases). The germline V and J ends were trimmed by 0 bases and 12 bases, with 14 bases remaining between them. CDR3 length: 13 residues. The V gene's germline CDR1 is LGHNA and CDR2 YNFKEQ. The CDR3 region is CASSQEIPGGNTF. CDR3 sequence (DNA): TGTGCCAGCAGCCAAGAGATCCCGGGGGGGAACACCTTC.

The CDR3 protein is CASSLLYREQYF. The CDR3 coding sequence is TGTGCCAGCAGCTTACTATATCGCGAGCAGTACTTC. The rearrangement links TRBV6-1 to TRBJ2-7; D remains ambiguous. Per the germline V gene, CDR1 is MNHNS and CDR2 is SASEGT. The CDR3 has 12 amino acids. Trimming took off 6 bases at V and 6 bases at J, with 12 bases between the two ends.

The gene calls are TRBV5-6 and TRBJ1-2, with 7 bases fitting TRBD1. CDR1 SGHDT and CDR2 YYEEEE come from the germline V gene. The V and J ends lost 4 bases and 5 bases, in that order; junction bases with no gene match: 5. The CDR3 contains 13 residues. DNA of the CDR3: TGTGCCAGCAGCAAACAGGGGCAATATGGCTACACCTTC. Amino acids: CASSKQGQYGYTF.

This chain joins TRBV11-2 and TRBJ2-3, with D perhaps TRBD2 (5 bases). V lost 5 bases, J lost 1 base, and 10 bases lay in between. This CDR3 contains 14 residues. Germline values: CDR1 SGHAT, CDR2 FQNNGV. The CDR3: CASSPGGGTDTQYF. CDR3 nucleotide sequence: TGTGCCAGCAGCCCCGGAGGCGGCACAGATACGCAGTATTTT.

The chain employs TRBV5-1 and TRBJ1-1; weak D call: TRBD1 (6 bases). Germline assignment: CDR1 SGHRS and CDR2 YFSETQ. V lost 4 bases to trimming and J lost 1 base, with 11 bases between them. This CDR3 spans 14 amino acids. This CDR3 is CASSLRTENTEAFF. CDR3 sequence (DNA): TGCGCCAGCAGCCTAAGGACAGAGAACACTGAAGCTTTCTTT.

This clone has only one observation. V and J are TRBV19 and TRBJ2-2, with no clear D. The CDR3 loop spans 15 amino acids. Per germline, CDR1 LNHDA and CDR2 SQIVND (reference sequence). V shed 7 bases and J shed 0 bases, with 12 bases lying between them. The DNA for the CDR3 is TGTGCCAGTACCCCGGTGAGGACGAACACCGGGGAGCTGTTTTTT. Translated: CASTPVRTNTGELFF. Full variable domain (remainder filled in from reference TRBV19 and TRBJ2-2): DGGITQSPKYLFRKEGQNVTLSCEQNLNHDAMYWYRQDPGQGLRLIYYSQIVNDFQKGDIAEGYSVSREKKESFPLTVTSAQKNPTAFYLCASTPVRTNTGELFFGEGSRLTVL.

The CDR3 DNA follows: TGTGCCAGCAGCCCGACAGGGATTGACACCATATATTTT. Its protein is CASSPTGIDTIYF. The chain joins TRBV7-2 to TRBJ1-3; 7 bases match TRBD1. The CDR3 covers 13 residues. V was clipped by 5 bases and J by 8 bases; unmatched bases: 6. Germline V CDR1 and CDR2: SGHTA, FQGNSA. The full variable domain, with the rest looked up from reference TRBV7-2 and TRBJ1-3, is GAGVSQSPSNKVTEKGKDVELRCDPISGHTALYWYRQSLGQGLEFLIYFQGNSAPDKSGLPSDRFSAERTGGSVSTLTIQRTQQEDSAVYLCASSPTGIDTIYFGEGSWLTVV.

This clone was recorded once. The chain uses TRBV19 and TRBJ1-4; possibly TRBD1 for D (6 bases). Germline CDR1 LNHDA, CDR2 SQIVND (reference sequence). Trimming left V 0 bases short and J 3 bases short, with 14 bases between. The CDR3 length is 17 residues. Here the CDR3 DNA reads TGTGCCAGTAGTATAGAGATCCACGGGACACCTAATGAAAAACTGTTTTTT. Translated: CASSIEIHGTPNEKLFF.

The chain employs TRBV27 and TRBJ1-2, with 7 bases that match TRBD1. The V segment lost 5 bases and the J segment 1 base; nucleotides outside the gene matches: 4. CDR1 is MNHEY, CDR2 SMNVEV, per germline (reference sequence). The CDR3 covers 14 residues. CDR3: CASSTGALNYGYTF. The CDR3 DNA is TGTGCCAGCAGTACAGGGGCCCTTAACTATGGCTACACCTTC.

This clone showed up just once. The chain is built from TRBV7-9 and TRBJ1-5; TRBD1 is a possible D gene (6 bases). The germline V gene has CDR1 SEHNR and CDR2 FQNEAQ (reference sequence). This CDR3 has 19 amino acids. Trimming took 5 bases from V and 4 from J, leaving 27 bases between them. The CDR3 loop reads CASSRHLKTGAGENQPQHF. Written as DNA, the CDR3 is TGTGCCAGCAGCCGACACCTCAAGACAGGCGCGGGGGAAAATCAGCCCCAGCATTTT.

This sequence joins TRBV2 and TRBJ2-3; no definite D call. Germline V lookup: CDR1 SNHLY, CDR2 FYNNEI. The CDR3 sequence is 14 residues long. Trimming left V 6 bases short and J 3 bases short, with 13 bases between. The CDR3 coding sequence is TGTGCCAGCAGGCTAGGAGTGAAGACAGATACGCAGTATTTT. Protein product: CASRLGVKTDTQYF.

The chain combines TRBV28 with TRBJ1-5; TRBD1 matches 10 bases. V dropped 6 bases and J dropped 2; count of bases not matched to a gene: 4. The CDR3 loop spans 15 amino acids. Germline values: CDR1 MDHEN, CDR2 SYDVKM. The CDR3 DNA reads TGTGCCAGCAGATCCGGGACAGGGGGCAATCAGCCCCAGCATTTT. Translating it yields CASRSGTGGNQPQHF.

The chain employs TRBV19 and TRBJ2-7, with D hard to call. CDR3 length: 12 amino acids. Germline assignment: CDR1 LNHDA and CDR2 SQIVND (reference sequence). V lost 4 bases and J lost 1, with 5 bases in between. This CDR3 reads CASSTQSYEQYF. The CDR3 DNA reads as TGTGCCAGTAGTACCCAGTCCTACGAGCAGTACTTC.

Comment on this clone: An end of the junction differs from the germline gene, which may be a read error. The V and J genes are TRBV4-1 and TRBJ2-4; 12 bases agree with TRBD1. This CDR3 has 18 residues. Germline-derived CDR1 and CDR2 are MGHRA and YSYEKL. CDR3 region: CASSQEGGQGAKGNSQYF. The CDR3, as DNA: TGCGCCAGCAGCCAAGAGGGGGGACAGGGGGCTAAGGGTAACAGTCAGTACTTC.

The count of this clone is one. The chain recombines TRBV27 with TRBJ1-1; unclear D gene. The CDR3 sequence is 11 residues long. Germline CDR1 and CDR2: MNHEY and SMNVEV (reference sequence). V lost 2 bases, J lost 10 bases, and 8 bases lay in between. DNA for the CDR3: TGTGCCAGCAGTTTAGGGCTGGGAGCTTTCTTT. Translation gives CASSLGLGAFF.

In this sample, this clone turned up once. The chain combines TRBV19 with TRBJ2-4, with TRBD1 identical over 8 bases. The CDR3 sequence is 17 residues long. Trimming took 5 bases from V and 8 from J; bases not matched to a gene: 17. Germline V gene sequence: CDR1 LNHDA, CDR2 SQIVND (reference sequence). The DNA of the CDR3 is TGTGCCAGTAGTTCTCCTCGCATTCAGGGGGCTAGGGACATTCAGTACTTC. Its protein is CASSSPRIQGARDIQYF.

This clone was picked up a small number of times. The chain combines TRBV11-3 with TRBJ2-7, with 10 bases fitting TRBD2. Germline V gene sequence: CDR1 SGHNT, CDR2 YENEEA. The CDR3 length is 15 residues. V trimming: 1 base; J trimming: 2 bases; junction bases outside the gene matches: 2. CDR3 nucleotides: TGTGCCAGCAGCTTAGTACTAGCGGGGCCCTACGAGCAGTACTTC. Translating gives CASSLVLAGPYEQYF.

The chain recombines TRBV4-1 with TRBJ2-5, with 8 nucleotides matching TRBD1. The trim removed 2 bases at V and 4 bases at J, leaving 3 bases unmatched. Germline CDR1 is MGHRA and CDR2 is YSYEKL. The CDR3 covers 14 residues. In DNA form, the CDR3 reads TGCGCCAGCAGCCAACAGGGGGCAAGAGAGACCCAGTACTTC. It yields the protein CASSQQGARETQYF.